These 22 T cell receptor beta chains share one sample of origin, sequenced in a study of T cells in Graves' hyperthyroidism and ophthalmopathy. The investigators amplified TCR beta CDR3 regions from RNA transcripts. The HTBI primer set served for first-round RT-PCR of the TCR CDR3. TCRdb ran MiXCR on the multiplex PCR reads and lists one entry per CDR3 protein. The data hold more than 550,000 distinct CDR3 sequences, with roughly 17% observed a single time. The sequencing sample was made of blood. Every receptor here comes from a man aged 50-59 years with Graves' hyperthyroidism.

With respect to this clonotype: This may be a read error, as it is one base from a much larger clone. The chain links TRBV7-9 to TRBJ1-1; D is undetermined. V was cut by 8 bases and J by 0 bases, with 7 bases left in between. Germline assignment: CDR1 SEHNR and CDR2 FQNEAQ (reference sequence). This CDR3 is built from 12 residues. CDR3 bases: TGTGCCAGCGACGGGTTGAACACTGAAGCTTTCTTT. Protein sequence: CASDGLNTEAFF.

This clonotype has ten or more counts. This sequence joins TRBV10-3 and TRBJ2-2; 8 bases fit TRBD1. CDR1 and CDR2 from the germline V gene are ENHRY and SYGVKD. The V and J ends lost 6 bases and 2 bases, in that order; junction bases with no gene match: 5. This CDR3 has 15 residues. The CDR3 sequence: CAISPTGENTGELFF. The DNA for the CDR3 is TGTGCCATCAGCCCGACAGGGGAAAACACCGGGGAGCTGTTTTTT.

The CDR3 DNA reads as TGCACCGCGGGGGGGACAGGGGGCGGAGGCTACACCTTC. Its translation is CTAGGTGGGGYTF. V and J are TRBV29-1 and TRBJ1-2; 12 bases match TRBD1. Germline values: CDR1 SQVTM, CDR2 ANQGSEA. CDR3 length: 13 amino acids.

This clonotype was picked up a small number of times. The chain joins TRBV4-3 to TRBJ2-1; perhaps TRBD2 as D (6 bases). The germline V and J ends were trimmed by 0 bases and 3 bases, with 15 bases remaining between them. Germline V lookup: CDR1 LGHNA, CDR2 YSLEER. This CDR3 is 17 amino acids long. This CDR3 is CASSQDMAGSFYNEQFF. CDR3 nucleotide sequence: TGCGCCAGCAGCCAAGATATGGCGGGATCATTCTACAATGAGCAGTTCTTC.

This clonotype was counted many times. The chain uses TRBV20-1 and TRBJ1-1, with a tentative D call TRBD1 (5 bases). The CDR3 runs 15 residues. Germline-derived CDR1 and CDR2 are DFQATT and SNEGSKA (reference sequence). Trimming took off 4 bases at V and 0 bases at J, with 15 bases between the two ends. The CDR3 DNA is TGCAGTGCTATCACGGCCGGGGGGTTGAACACTGAAGCTTTCTTT. Protein product: CSAITAGGLNTEAFF.

The chain carries TRBV28 and TRBJ1-6, with unresolved D. The CDR3 has 13 residues. Trimming took 6 bases from V and 3 from J, leaving 6 bases between them. Germline lookup yields CDR1 MDHEN and CDR2 SYDVKM. CDR3 nucleotides: TGTGCCAGCAGGCCAATCTATAATTCACCCCTCCACTTT. Its protein is CASRPIYNSPLHF.

The V call is TRBV7-9, the J call TRBJ2-1, with D uncertain. The CDR3 extends over 12 amino acids. Germline V lookup: CDR1 SEHNR, CDR2 FQNEAQ (reference sequence). Deletions cut 5 bases from V and 8 bases from J, with 10 bases between. The CDR3 here is CASSPLVDEQFF. CDR3 DNA: TGTGCCAGCAGCCCCCTAGTAGATGAGCAGTTCTTC.

This clonotype was counted a single time. This chain uses TRBV9 with TRBJ2-2; D possibly corresponds to TRBD2 (6 bases). V lost 4 bases to trimming and J lost 5 bases, with 21 bases between them. Germline CDR1 and CDR2: SGDLS and YYNGEE. The CDR3 covers 17 residues. Written as DNA, the CDR3 is TGTGCCAGCAGCCCTAGGGTCGGGCGGGCGGGAACCGGGGAGCTGTTTTTT. Translation: CASSPRVGRAGTGELFF.

This clonotype has a handful of counts. The chain has TRBV4-2 and TRBJ2-7; 9 positions agree with TRBD1. Germline CDR1 is LGHNA and CDR2 is YNFKEQ. The CDR3 length is 15 residues. With V trimmed by 3 bases and J by 6 bases, 9 bases remained unmatched. The CDR3 is CASSQRMGQGVEQYF. The CDR3 region has the DNA TGTGCCAGCAGCCAGAGAATGGGACAGGGAGTCGAGCAGTACTTC.

This clonotype was counted many times. The J gene is TRBJ2-7, the V gene TRBV15; the D gene could be TRBD1 or TRBD2 (5 bases each). The CDR3 has 15 amino acids. CDR1 LNHNV and CDR2 YYDKDF come from the germline V gene (reference sequence). Trimming removed 4 bases from V and 5 bases from J, with 18 bases in between. The CDR3 is CATSTGADVLHEQYF. CDR3 coding DNA: TGTGCCACCAGCACCGGGGCGGACGTCCTCCACGAGCAGTACTTC.

In this sample, this clonotype turned up many times. The CDR3 DNA reads TGTGCCAGCAGCGGCTCCGGGACAGGGGAAGCTTTCTTT. It encodes CASSGSGTGEAFF. This chain joins TRBV9 and TRBJ1-1; 9 bases are shared with TRBD1. CDR3 length: 13 residues. V lost 3 bases, J lost 8 bases, and 5 bases stayed unmatched. In germline, CDR1 is SGDLS, CDR2 YYNGEE.

The table lists this clonotype with many counts. The rearrangement joins TRBV7-8 to TRBJ1-5; a possible D gene is TRBD1 (6 bases). CDR3 size: 14 residues. CDR1 is SGHVS and CDR2 is FQNEAQ in the germline V gene. The V and J ends lost 1 base and 6 bases respectively, with 10 bases between them. Written as DNA, the CDR3 is TGTGCCAGCAGCTTAGACACAGGGCCTCAGCCCCAGCATTTT. It translates to CASSLDTGPQPQHF.

This clonotype was seen many times. The chain has TRBV2 and TRBJ1-2; D gene unclear. This CDR3 region has 18 residues. Germline V lookup: CDR1 SNHLY, CDR2 FYNNEI. Trimming left V 5 bases short and J 6 bases short, with 28 bases between. The CDR3 DNA is TGTGCCAGCAGTTCTCTTAACACCGACTCACCCAGCGGGCATGGCTACACCTTC. Protein product: CASSSLNTDSPSGHGYTF.

This clonotype was detected many times. This chain uses TRBV2 with TRBJ2-3, with 7 positions matching TRBD2. CDR3 length equals 14 residues. CDR1 and CDR2 (germline): SNHLY, FYNNEI. V was clipped by 6 bases and J by 2 bases; unmatched bases: 5. The CDR3 here is CASRSGTNTDTQYF. As DNA, the CDR3 is TGTGCCAGCAGATCCGGGACTAACACAGATACGCAGTATTTT.

This chain joins TRBV13 and TRBJ2-2; 7 bases fit TRBD2. The CDR3 loop spans 15 amino acids. V dropped 2 bases and J dropped 7; count of bases not matched to a gene: 7. The V gene's germline CDR1 is PRHDT and CDR2 FYEKMQ (reference sequence). The CDR3 loop is CASSLSLAWDGELFF. The CDR3 coding sequence is TGTGCCAGCAGCTTATCACTAGCGTGGGACGGGGAGCTGTTTTTT.

This clonotype appeared many times. The chain uses TRBV20-1 and TRBJ2-7; the match to TRBD1 covers 9 bases. The CDR3 runs 14 residues. V dropped 5 bases and J dropped 1; count of bases not matched to a gene: 6. The germline V gene has CDR1 DFQATT and CDR2 SNEGSKA (reference sequence). The CDR3 sequence: CSAETGGSSYEQYF. The CDR3 nucleotides are TGCAGTGCTGAAACAGGGGGCTCTTCCTACGAGCAGTACTTC.

This clonotype was recorded at least ten times. The rearrangement uses TRBV28 and TRBJ2-2; 10 bases map to TRBD2. The CDR3 runs 14 residues. Unmatched junction bases numbered 0, after V lost 3 bases and J lost 5 bases. CDR1 is MDHEN and CDR2 is SYDVKM in the germline V gene. The CDR3 nucleotides read TGTGCCAGCAGTTTGGGACTAGCGACCGGGGAGCTGTTTTTT. Its protein product is CASSLGLATGELFF.

This clonotype came up a few times. The chain couples TRBV10-2 to TRBJ2-3; 10 nucleotides align to TRBD2. The CDR3 totals 19 residues. Unmatched junction bases numbered 16, after V lost 6 bases and J lost 1 base. Germline V gene sequence: CDR1 WSHSY, CDR2 SAAADI. CDR3 region: CASRIGGELAGDRTDTQYF. The CDR3 DNA is TGCGCCAGCAGGATCGGGGGGGAGCTAGCGGGAGACCGCACAGATACGCAGTATTTT.

This clonotype was picked up many times. This chain joins TRBV20-1 and TRBJ2-1, with TRBD2 matching over 10 bases. Germline lookup yields CDR1 DFQATT and CDR2 SNEGSKA (reference sequence). This CDR3 region has 14 residues. In DNA form, the CDR3 reads TGCAGCGTTCCCTTAGCGGGAGGCGCGGGTGAGCAGTTCTTC. Translated, it gives CSVPLAGGAGEQFF.

This clonotype was detected many times. The CDR3 region is CASSLDEGTEAFF. The DNA of the CDR3 is TGTGCCAGCAGTTTGGATGAGGGAACTGAAGCTTTCTTT. This sequence joins TRBV12-3 or TRBV12-4 and TRBJ1-1; D uncertain. The CDR3 length is 13 residues. V lost 3 bases to trimming and J lost 5 bases, with 10 bases between them.

A few counts support this clonotype. This chain joins TRBV5-6 and TRBJ2-1; TRBD2 aligns across 16 bases. Losses at the gene ends were 4 bases for V and 7 bases for J; bases not matched to a gene: 5. This CDR3 comprises 16 residues. Germline V gene sequence: CDR1 SGHDT, CDR2 YYEEEE. As DNA, the CDR3 is TGTGCCAGCAGCGAAGGGACTAGCGGGAGGGTGAATGAGCAGTTCTTC. Protein: CASSEGTSGRVNEQFF. Supplemented by reference TRBV5-6 and TRBJ2-1, the full variable domain reads DAGVTQSPTHLIKTRGQQVTLRCSPKSGHDTVSWYQQALGQGPQFIFQYYEEEERQRGNFPDRFSGHQFPNYSSELNVNALLLGDSALYLCASSEGTSGRVNEQFFGPGTRLTVL.

In this sample, this clonotype turned up many times. The junction departs from the called germline gene at one end, perhaps through a read error. This sequence joins TRBV2 and TRBJ2-1; possible D gene TRBD1, 7 bases. Per the germline V gene, CDR1 is SNHLY and CDR2 is FYNNEI. This CDR3 is 19 amino acids long. CDR3 amino acids: CTSFSQGGLSISSYNEQFF. DNA for the CDR3: TGTACCAGCTTTTCTCAGGGGGGACTCTCTATTAGCTCCTACAATGAGCAGTTCTTC.